Each of the 26 T cell receptor beta chains below was sequenced from the same sample in a study of technical replicates of blood from a handful of donors. Sequenced by immunoSEQ multiplex PCR; TCRdb stores in-frame clones only, minus some. The sample records fewer than 85,000 clones, 94% being singletons. Sequencing was performed on T cells isolated from PBMCs. These receptor sequences come from a human donor in good health.

This chain joins TRBV29-1 and TRBJ2-5; a weak D match, TRBD2 (6 bases). The CDR3 totals 13 residues. Trimming took off 1 base at V and 6 bases at J, with 12 bases between the two ends. In germline, CDR1 is SQVTM, CDR2 ANQGSEA. CDR3: CSVEGRVEQTQYF. In DNA, the CDR3 is TGCAGCGTTGAAGGGAGGGTCGAGCAGACCCAGTACTTC.

This clone appeared a single time. V is TRBV10-2 and J is TRBJ2-1; TRBD2 matches 7 bases. Germline loops: CDR1 WSHSY, CDR2 SAAADI. The junction had 8 bases not matched to a gene; V was cut back by 5 bases and J by 1 base. The CDR3 totals 16 residues. The CDR3 region is CASSTSARRSYNEQFF. Written as DNA, the CDR3 is TGCGCCAGCAGTACTAGCGCCCGGAGGTCCTACAATGAGCAGTTCTTC.

The chain carries TRBV10-1 and TRBJ1-4; 7 bases map to TRBD1. CDR3 length: 15 amino acids. J gave up 8 bases and V 4 bases, and 10 bases lay outside the gene matches. CDR1 and CDR2 (germline): WNHNN, SYGVQD (reference sequence). The CDR3 reads CASSAEYRGGEKLFF. The CDR3 bases are TGCGCCAGCAGTGCGGAGTACAGGGGAGGAGAAAAACTGTTTTTT.

CDR3 in amino acids: CASSADRSYEQYF. The DNA of the CDR3 is TGTGCCAGCAGTGCGGACAGGTCCTACGAGCAGTACTTC. This chain connects TRBV28 to TRBJ2-7; 7 bases match TRBD1. CDR1 is MDHEN, CDR2 SYDVKM, per germline. V trimming: 5 bases; J trimming: 1 base; junction bases outside the gene matches: 2. The CDR3 has 13 residues.

This clone ranks as medium-sized. The chain links TRBV28 to TRBJ2-7; D perhaps matches TRBD2 (5 bases). This CDR3 is built from 12 residues. Trimming removed 3 bases from V and 5 bases from J, with 8 bases in between. Germline lookup yields CDR1 MDHEN and CDR2 SYDVKM. Here the CDR3 reads CASSLGVDEQYF. In DNA form, the CDR3 reads TGTGCCAGCAGTTTGGGAGTCGACGAGCAGTACTTC. Using reference TRBV28 and TRBJ2-7 for the parts outside the CDR3, the full variable domain is DVKVTQSSRYLVKRTGEKVFLECVQDMDHENMFWYRQDPGLGLRLIYFSYDVKMKEKGDIPEGYSVSREKKERFSLILESASTNQTSMYLCASSLGVDEQYFGPGTRLTVT.

The rearrangement uses TRBV9 and TRBJ2-3, with a tentative D call TRBD1 (6 bases). The CDR3 is 14 residues long. Per the germline V gene, CDR1 is SGDLS and CDR2 is YYNGEE. V was cut by 0 bases and J by 8 bases, with 13 bases left in between. The CDR3: CASSVGLGAGTQYF. The CDR3 nucleotides are TGTGCCAGCAGCGTAGGACTGGGGGCGGGTACGCAGTATTTT. The variable domain in full, completed from reference TRBV9 and TRBJ2-3, reads DSGVTQTPKHLITATGQRVTLRCSPRSGDLSVYWYQQSLDQGLQFLIQYYNGEERAKGNILERFSAQQFPDLHSELNLSSLELGDSALYFCASSVGLGAGTQYFGPGTRLTVL.

The chain recombines TRBV11-2 with TRBJ2-2; 7 bases line up with TRBD1. Germline CDR1 reads SGHAT; CDR2 reads FQNNGV. V lost 5 bases to trimming and J lost 6 bases; unmatched junction nucleotides: 9. The CDR3 loop spans 15 amino acids. Here the CDR3 reads CASSPLTGSPGELFF. CDR3 sequence (DNA): TGTGCCAGCAGCCCCCTGACAGGGTCCCCCGGGGAGCTGTTTTTT.

The CDR3 spells CASSADRPTNEKLFF. CDR3 coding DNA: TGTGCCAGCAGCGCTGACAGGCCAACTAATGAAAAACTGTTTTTT. The rearrangement joins TRBV2 to TRBJ1-4; D is perhaps TRBD1 (6 bases). Trimming took 6 bases from V and 0 from J, leaving 11 bases between them. Germline V gene lookup returns CDR1 SNHLY and CDR2 FYNNEI. This CDR3 contains 15 residues.

J is TRBJ1-2 and V is TRBV2; D is uncertain. Trimming pared 2 bases from V and 0 bases from J, leaving 13 bases between. The CDR3 is made up of 16 amino acids. Germline CDR1 SNHLY, CDR2 FYNNEI. The CDR3 DNA reads as TGTGCCAGCAGTGAAAGGGCTTGGGGAGCTAACTATGGCTACACCTTC. This codes for CASSERAWGANYGYTF.

V usage is TRBV4-1 and J usage is TRBJ2-1, with D perhaps TRBD1 (6 bases). Trimming pared 1 base from V and 0 bases from J, leaving 13 bases between. Looked up from germline, CDR1 is MGHRA and CDR2 is YSYEKL. The CDR3 runs 17 residues. The CDR3 nucleotides read TGCGCCAGCAGCCAAGTGCCAGGGGCCCTCTCCTACAATGAGCAGTTCTTC. Protein: CASSQVPGALSYNEQFF.

The CDR3 coding sequence is TGTGCCAGCAGCTTAGTCCTGAACGCCTGGACTAGTTTTGTGAATGAGCAGTTCTTC. This translates into CASSLVLNAWTSFVNEQFF. This chain links TRBV7-9 with TRBJ2-1; 7 nucleotides line up with TRBD2. CDR3 length equals 19 residues. Germline V CDR1 and CDR2: SEHNR, FQNEAQ (reference sequence). The V gene end was trimmed by 1 base and the J gene end by 7 bases; junction bases not matched to a gene: 19.

This clone was counted between two and nine times. V is TRBV19 and J is TRBJ1-1, with a weak D call TRBD1 (6 bases). The germline CDR1 and CDR2 sequences are LNHDA and SQIVND (reference sequence). The CDR3 consists of 14 residues. With 3 bases removed from V and 2 bases from J, the gap between germline ends came to 10 bases. Written as DNA, the CDR3 is TGTGCCAGTAGTATTCCAGGGGCTAACACTGAAGCTTTCTTT. Translation gives CASSIPGANTEAFF.

The chain has TRBV5-6 and TRBJ2-5; no clear D. CDR3 length equals 13 residues. CDR1 and CDR2 from the germline V gene are SGHDT and YYEEEE. V dropped 0 bases and J dropped 5 bases, with 8 bases sitting between them. CDR3 nucleotide sequence: TGTGCCAGCAGCTTGGCCGGGTATGAGACCCAGTACTTC. Residues: CASSLAGYETQYF.

This chain joins TRBV7-9 and TRBJ1-1, with 8 bases identical to TRBD1. Looked up from germline, CDR1 is SEHNR and CDR2 is FQNEAQ (reference sequence). This CDR3 region has 16 residues. J gave up 7 bases and V 5 bases, and 15 bases lay outside the gene matches. CDR3 DNA: TGTGCCAGCAGCCCCGGGACAGGTACGGGTTACGGTGAAGCTTTCTTT. Translated: CASSPGTGTGYGEAFF.

The chain combines TRBV9 with TRBJ1-1; 7 nucleotides line up with TRBD1. The CDR3 runs to 13 residues. V lost 4 bases to trimming and J lost 4 bases; unmatched junction nucleotides: 4. The germline V gene has CDR1 SGDLS and CDR2 YYNGEE. The CDR3 spells CASSTGVGTEAFF. CDR3 in DNA: TGTGCCAGCAGCACAGGGGTCGGCACTGAAGCTTTCTTT.

This clone has just one count. The gene calls are TRBV25-1 and TRBJ2-7; TRBD1 matches 9 bases. The CDR3 runs 13 residues. Germline CDR1 is MGHDK and CDR2 is SYGVNS. With V trimmed by 5 bases and J by 7 bases, 6 bases remained unmatched. Here the CDR3 DNA reads TGTGCCAGCAGTCCGGGACAGGGCAAAGAGCAGTACTTC. Residues: CASSPGQGKEQYF.

The chain links TRBV25-1 to TRBJ2-5; 10 bases match TRBD1. The V segment lost 4 bases and the J segment 4 bases; nucleotides outside the gene matches: 6. The CDR3 extends over 15 amino acids. Germline loops: CDR1 MGHDK, CDR2 SYGVNS. CDR3 bases: TGTGCCAGCAGTGTCGCCGGGACAGGGGTAGAGACCCAGTACTTC. Residues: CASSVAGTGVETQYF.

The V gene is TRBV20-1, the J gene TRBJ2-5; 8 nucleotides match TRBD2. The CDR3 sequence is 11 residues long. J gave up 10 bases and V 7 bases, and 8 bases lay outside the gene matches. CDR1 DFQATT and CDR2 SNEGSKA come from the germline V gene (reference sequence). DNA of the CDR3: TGCAGTGTCTGGCGGGGGGACCACCAGTACTTC. Protein product: CSVWRGDHQYF.

The V gene is TRBV5-4, the J gene TRBJ2-3; possible D gene TRBD2, 7 bases. The V gene's germline CDR1 is SGHNT and CDR2 YYREEE (reference sequence). This CDR3 has 19 residues. V was shortened by 4 bases and J by 2 bases, with 26 bases between the two germline ends. CDR3 sequence (DNA): TGTGCCAGCAGCAAGACGGGGGACTACAGGGTTACGGACACAGATACGCAGTATTTT. Translated: CASSKTGDYRVTDTDTQYF. The variable domain in full, completed from reference TRBV5-4 and TRBJ2-3, reads ETGVTQSPTHLIKTRGQQVTLRCSSQSGHNTVSWYQQALGQGPQFIFQYYREEENGRGNFPPRFSGLQFPNYSSELNVNALELDDSALYLCASSKTGDYRVTDTDTQYFGPGTRLTVL.

The chain joins TRBV18 to TRBJ1-2; 9 bases are shared with TRBD1. CDR3 size: 18 residues. The V gene end was trimmed by 5 bases and the J gene end by 2 bases; junction bases not matched to a gene: 15. The germline CDR1 and CDR2 sequences are KGHSH and LQKENI. CDR3 loop: CASSDPGTGRFFNYGYTF. The CDR3 coding sequence is TGTGCCAGCTCAGACCCCGGGACAGGGAGGTTTTTCAACTATGGCTACACCTTC.

The CDR3 DNA reads TGCGCCAGCAGCCAAGATTACGGGGGGTCCTACAATGAGCAGTTCTTC. Translated: CASSQDYGGSYNEQFF. This chain connects TRBV4-1 to TRBJ2-1; TRBD2 aligns across 7 bases. Germline CDR1 MGHRA, CDR2 YSYEKL. With V trimmed by 0 bases and J by 1 base, 3 bases remained unmatched. The CDR3 has 16 amino acids.

Only a few counts were recorded for this clone. This chain uses TRBV5-1 with TRBJ2-2, with 13 nucleotides matching TRBD2. Germline-derived CDR1 and CDR2 are SGHRS and YFSETQ. The V gene end was trimmed by 3 bases and the J gene end by 10 bases; junction bases not matched to a gene: 3. The CDR3 length is 14 residues. CDR3 residues: CASSYGLAGEELFF. The CDR3, as DNA: TGCGCCAGCAGCTATGGACTAGCGGGAGAGGAGCTGTTTTTT.

V gene TRBV7-9 combines with J gene TRBJ1-2; 8 positions match TRBD1. Germline V gene sequence: CDR1 SEHNR, CDR2 FQNEAQ (reference sequence). This CDR3 comprises 18 residues. The V and J ends lost 4 bases and 7 bases, in that order; junction bases with no gene match: 20. CDR3 loop: CASSSSRPGDRGLRGYTF. The DNA of the CDR3 is TGTGCCAGCAGCTCATCGAGGCCAGGCGACAGGGGCCTACGTGGCTACACCTTC.

V gene TRBV30 combines with J gene TRBJ1-6, with TRBD1 as a possible D gene (6 bases). Germline CDR1 GTSNPN, CDR2 SVGIG (reference sequence). The CDR3 has 15 amino acids. V was shortened by 0 bases and J by 9 bases, with 15 bases between the two germline ends. Here the CDR3 DNA reads TGTGCCTGGAGTGTAAGTGTTCCAGGGGCTTCACCCCTCCACTTT. Amino acid sequence: CAWSVSVPGASPLHF.

The count of this clone is one. One end of the junction is discordant with germline, which a read error may explain. The chain recombines TRBV7-7 with TRBJ2-5; 9 bases fit TRBD1. The V gene's germline CDR1 is SSHAT and CDR2 FNYEAQ (reference sequence). The CDR3 has 14 residues. As DNA, the CDR3 is TGTGCTAGCAGCTTAGGGGACAGGGCAGAGACCCAGTACTTC. It specifies CASSLGDRAETQYF.

The chain uses TRBV7-8 and TRBJ2-7, with TRBD2 matching 7 bases. Germline CDR1 is SGHVS and CDR2 is FQNEAQ. This CDR3 is built from 14 residues. V was clipped by 7 bases and J by 0 bases; unmatched bases: 6. This CDR3 is CASTWRGSSYEQYF. CDR3 bases: TGTGCCAGCACCTGGCGGGGGTCCTCCTACGAGCAGTACTTC.